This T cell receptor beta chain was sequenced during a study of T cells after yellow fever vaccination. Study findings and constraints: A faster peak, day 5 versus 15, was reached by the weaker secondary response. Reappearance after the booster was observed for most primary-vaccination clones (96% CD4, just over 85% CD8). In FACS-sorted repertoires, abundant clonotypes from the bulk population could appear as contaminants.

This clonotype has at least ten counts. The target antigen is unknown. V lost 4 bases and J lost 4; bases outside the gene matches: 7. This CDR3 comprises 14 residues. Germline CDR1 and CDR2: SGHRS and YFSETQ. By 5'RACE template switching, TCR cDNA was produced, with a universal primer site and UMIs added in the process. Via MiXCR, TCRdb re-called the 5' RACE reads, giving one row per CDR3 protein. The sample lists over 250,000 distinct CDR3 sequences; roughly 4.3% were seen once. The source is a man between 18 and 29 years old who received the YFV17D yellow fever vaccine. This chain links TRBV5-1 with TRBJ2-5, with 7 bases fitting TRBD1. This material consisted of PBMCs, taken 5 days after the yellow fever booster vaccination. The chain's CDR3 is CASSTQTGRETQYF. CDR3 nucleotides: TGCGCCAGCAGCACCCAGACAGGGAGAGAGACCCAGTACTTC.